Listed here are 26 T cell receptor beta chains from one sample, sequenced in a study. Via MiXCR, TCRdb re-called the 5' RACE reads, giving one row per CDR3 protein. The sample records tens of thousands of distinct CDR3 sequences, approximately 17% being singletons. The source material was naive CD4+ T cells sorted from blood. The subset: naive CD4+ T cells, CD4+CD45RA+CD25-. The receptors originated from a female donor with breast cancer.

The sample holds many counts of this clonotype. V gene TRBV29-1 combines with J gene TRBJ2-5; D may match TRBD1 or TRBD2 (5 bases each). The V end was cut by 4 bases, the J end by 5 bases, with 11 bases between. The CDR3 contains 12 residues. CDR1 and CDR2 (germline): SQVTM, ANQGSEA. For the CDR3, the DNA is TGCAGCGTTGCAGGGACGCGGGAGACCCAGTACTTC. This gives the protein CSVAGTRETQYF.

The CDR3, as DNA: TGTGCCAGCAGCTTACCCCCATGGCGGCGGACCTCTGGAAACACCATATATTTT. The encoded protein is CASSLPPWRRTSGNTIYF. The genes are TRBV11-2 and TRBJ1-3; no clear D gene. CDR3 size: 18 residues. With 2 bases removed from V and 0 bases from J, the gap between germline ends came to 17 bases. In germline, CDR1 is SGHAT, CDR2 FQNNGV.

The chain joins TRBV12-3 or TRBV12-4 to TRBJ1-6; 7 nucleotides line up with TRBD1. V lost 3 bases and J lost 6; bases outside the gene matches: 8. The CDR3 runs 16 residues. CDR3 sequence reads: CASSFGVRGRNSPLHF. Written as DNA, the CDR3 is TGTGCCAGCAGTTTTGGAGTGAGGGGGCGTAATTCACCCCTCCACTTT.

CDR3 region: CASSSPDSYGYTF. The CDR3 DNA follows: TGTGCCAGCAGTTCCCCGGACAGCTATGGCTACACCTTC. V and J are TRBV28 and TRBJ1-2, with D maybe TRBD1 (6 bases). V lost 4 bases, J lost 4 bases, and 10 bases lay in between. Looked up from germline, CDR1 is MDHEN and CDR2 is SYDVKM. The CDR3 extends over 13 amino acids.

This clonotype was detected only a few times. V gene TRBV7-8 combines with J gene TRBJ1-2; no firm D call. Trimming stripped 3 bases from V and 0 bases from J, with 8 bases between. The CDR3 covers 14 residues. Looked up from germline, CDR1 is SGHVS and CDR2 is FQNEAQ. The CDR3, as DNA: TGTGCCAGCAGCTTTAAGGGCCCTAACTATGGCTACACCTTC. Translated: CASSFKGPNYGYTF.

This clonotype came up a few times. J is TRBJ2-4 and V is TRBV7-9; D not certain. The germline V gene encodes CDR1 SEHNR and CDR2 FQNEAQ (reference sequence). CDR3 length: 11 amino acids. V lost 3 bases, J lost 8 bases, and 5 bases lay in between. The CDR3 loop reads CASSFSDIQYF. The CDR3, as DNA: TGTGCCAGCAGCTTTTCAGACATTCAGTACTTC.

This clonotype was seen many times. The chain recombines TRBV5-1 with TRBJ2-1; TRBD2 matches 9 bases. The CDR3 is made up of 16 amino acids. V gave up 3 bases and J gave up 2 bases; unmatched junction bases: 6. Germline-derived CDR1 and CDR2 are SGHRS and YFSETQ. CDR3 residues: CASSYSLAGPYNEQFF. Here the CDR3 DNA reads TGCGCCAGCAGCTACTCTCTAGCGGGGCCCTACAATGAGCAGTTCTTC.

In regard to this clonotype: Just one base apart from a much larger clone, this may be a read error. This chain joins TRBV29-1 and TRBJ1-1; D perhaps matches TRBD1 (6 bases). Germline values: CDR1 SQVTM, CDR2 ANQGSEA. This CDR3 is built from 12 residues. The CDR3 coding sequence is TGCAGCGTCGCACAGGGATACACTGAAGCTTGCTTT. Translating it yields CSVAQGYTEACF. Supplemented by reference TRBV29-1 and TRBJ1-1, the full variable domain reads SAVISQKPSRDICQRGTSLTIQCQVDSQVTMMFWYRQQPGQSLTLIATANQGSEATYESGFVIDKFPISRPNLTFSTLTVSNMSPEDSSIYLCSVAQGYTEACFGQGTRLTVV.

This chain joins TRBV6-2 or TRBV6-3 and TRBJ2-6; a weak D match, TRBD1 (6 bases). The CDR3 length is 17 residues. Germline V lookup: CDR1 MNHEY, CDR2 SVGEGT. V was clipped by 4 bases and J by 0 bases, with 13 bases between them. The CDR3: CASSSDRRGSGANVLTF. The CDR3 DNA is TGTGCCAGCAGTTCGGACCGCAGGGGCTCTGGGGCCAACGTCCTGACTTTC.

At least ten counts were recorded for this clonotype. The genes are TRBV5-1 and TRBJ1-1; D uncertain. The germline CDR1 and CDR2 sequences are SGHRS and YFSETQ. The CDR3 covers 14 residues. V shed 7 bases and J shed 4 bases, with 17 bases lying between them. CDR3 nucleotides: TGCGCCAGCTGTCAGGAGGGTCCCAGCACTGAAGCTTTCTTT. This gives the protein CASCQEGPSTEAFF.

The sample holds a few counts of this clonotype. The rearrangement joins TRBV21-1 to TRBJ1-5; no DNA check was done on the table's D call, TRBD1. TRBV21-1 corresponds to a pseudogene. The CDR3 is 15 residues long. The CDR3 loop reads CASSGPQGAEQPQHF. For the CDR3, the DNA is TGTGCCAGCAGCGGGCCACAGGGGGCTGAACAGCCCCAGCATTTT.

As concerns this clonotype: Possible read error: a much larger clone is one base away. The V gene is TRBV20-1, the J gene TRBJ1-5; D ambiguous. In germline, CDR1 is DFQATT, CDR2 SNEGSKA (reference sequence). Trimming left V 0 bases short and J 4 bases short, with 7 bases between. The CDR3 sequence is 13 residues long. In DNA, the CDR3 is TGCAGTGCTAGAGAACCGGGAAATCAGCCCCAGCATTTT. Its translation: CSAREPGNQPQHF.

This clonotype has just a few counts. This may arise from a read error, as a much more abundant clone is one base away. V usage is TRBV20-1 and J usage is TRBJ2-4; D gene unclear. Germline lookup yields CDR1 DFQATT and CDR2 SNEGSKA (reference sequence). The CDR3 length is 16 residues. Trimming removed 5 bases at V and 0 bases at J, with 17 bases between. CDR3 region: CSADGGWNLAKNIQYF. CDR3 DNA sequence: TGCAGTGCTGACGGTGGGTGGAACTTAGCCAAAAACATTCAGTACTTC.

For the CDR3, the DNA is TGCGCCAGCAGCCCCCGACAGGGAGCCTCCTATGGCTACACCTTC. Its translation: CASSPRQGASYGYTF. The chain is built from TRBV4-1 and TRBJ1-2, with 7 bases identical to TRBD1. V shed 4 bases and J 4 bases; nucleotides not matched to a gene: 9. The CDR3 is made up of 15 amino acids. Germline CDR1 is MGHRA and CDR2 is YSYEKL.

This clonotype has only a few counts. This chain uses TRBV6-6 with TRBJ1-1; D is possibly TRBD1 (5 bases). Trimming removed 7 bases at V and 5 bases at J, with 14 bases between. The length of the CDR3 is 13 residues. Per the germline V gene, CDR1 is MNHNY and CDR2 is SVGAGI (reference sequence). The CDR3 DNA sequence: TGTGCCAGCATCACGGGGGGGAGGACTGAAGCTTTCTTT. This translates into CASITGGRTEAFF.

The chain couples TRBV5-1 to TRBJ2-2; 14 bases align to TRBD2. J lost 6 bases, V lost 4 bases, and 8 bases had no gene match. Germline CDR1 and CDR2: SGHRS and YFSETQ. CDR3 size: 17 residues. The DNA of the CDR3 is TGCGCCAGCAGCCCCGGACTAGCGGGAGGAAGGGCCGGGGAGCTGTTTTTT. It encodes CASSPGLAGGRAGELFF.

This clonotype was seen a few times. This chain connects TRBV5-1 to TRBJ1-2, with D unresolved. V was cut by 2 bases and J by 8 bases, with 13 bases left in between. The CDR3 runs 13 residues. The germline V gene has CDR1 SGHRS and CDR2 YFSETQ. DNA for the CDR3: TGCGCCAGCAGCTTTGGGGTGGACGGCGGCTACACCTTC. Its protein is CASSFGVDGGYTF.

This clonotype was observed a few times. The chain has TRBV5-1 and TRBJ1-4; D unresolved. Trimming removed 0 bases from V and 7 bases from J, with 10 bases in between. Germline V gene data show CDR1 as SGHRS and CDR2 as YFSETQ. The CDR3 is 14 residues long. The CDR3 sequence: CASSLEVPGEKLFF. The DNA for the CDR3 is TGCGCCAGCAGCTTGGAGGTTCCCGGTGAAAAACTGTTTTTT.

This clonotype showed up just a few times. V and J are TRBV6-1 and TRBJ2-1; TRBD2 matches 14 bases. Germline-derived CDR1 and CDR2 are MNHNS and SASEGT. After removal of 4 bases from V and 9 bases from J, the junction contained 5 bases not matched to a gene. The length of the CDR3 is 15 residues. This CDR3 is CASSGGLAGVTEQFF. As DNA, the CDR3 is TGTGCCAGCAGTGGGGGACTAGCGGGAGTCACTGAGCAGTTCTTC.

About this clonotype itself: Since a much larger clone is just one base distant, this may be a read error. V and J are TRBV20-1 and TRBJ1-1, with TRBD1 identical over 7 bases. The CDR3 is 13 residues long. Trimming took 0 bases from V and 11 from J; bases not matched to a gene: 9. Looked up from germline, CDR1 is DFQATT and CDR2 is SNEGSKA (reference sequence). This chain's CDR3 is CSARDGTVHLAFF. CDR3 sequence (DNA): TGCAGTGCTAGAGATGGGACAGTGCATTTGGCTTTCTTT.

This clonotype came up a few times. One end of the junction varies from germline; a read error may be responsible. The chain employs TRBV7-2 and TRBJ1-2, with a tentative D call TRBD1 (5 bases). The CDR3 extends over 15 amino acids. Germline V gives CDR1 SGHTA, CDR2 FQGNSA. CDR3 region: CVSSSARQGSSGYTF. Here the CDR3 DNA reads TGTGTCAGCAGTTCCGCCCGCCAGGGAAGTAGTGGCTACACCTTC. The whole variable domain, remainder taken from reference TRBV7-2 and TRBJ1-2, is GAGVSQSPSNKVTEKGKDVELRCDPISGHTALYWYRQSLGQGLEFLIYFQGNSAPDKSGLPSDRFSAERTGGSVSTLTIQRTQQEDSAVYLCVSSSARQGSSGYTFGSGTRLTVV.

This clonotype came up many times. This chain uses TRBV5-1 with TRBJ2-1; 8 nucleotides align to TRBD2. Trimming cost V 4 bases and J 1 base; bases outside gene matches: 7. This CDR3 is 16 amino acids long. Germline values: CDR1 SGHRS, CDR2 YFSETQ. The CDR3 here is CASSTGTRGSYNEQFF. The DNA of the CDR3 is TGCGCCAGCAGCACAGGGACTAGGGGGTCCTACAATGAGCAGTTCTTC.

V is TRBV11-2 and J is TRBJ2-1, with 12 bases matching TRBD2. CDR3 length: 15 residues. Germline V gene lookup returns CDR1 SGHAT and CDR2 FQNNGV. The trim removed 5 bases at V and 6 bases at J, leaving 5 bases unmatched. CDR3 in amino acids: CASSETSGRGNEQFF. Here the CDR3 DNA reads TGTGCCAGCAGCGAGACTAGCGGGAGAGGCAATGAGCAGTTCTTC.

In its sample, this clonotype was seen a few times. J is TRBJ2-1 and V is TRBV24-1, with 7 bases that match TRBD2. J gave up 3 bases and V 9 bases, and 1 base lay outside the gene matches. This CDR3 region has 12 residues. The V gene's germline CDR1 is KGHDR and CDR2 SFDVKD. In DNA form, the CDR3 reads TGTGCCACCGGGGGGGGCTACAATGAGCAGTTCTTC. It specifies CATGGGYNEQFF.

The J gene is TRBJ2-5, the V gene TRBV5-4; 9 bases map to TRBD1. This CDR3 contains 15 residues. The germline CDR1 and CDR2 sequences are SGHNT and YYREEE (reference sequence). After removal of 4 bases from V and 9 bases from J, the junction contained 13 bases not matched to a gene. The CDR3 spells CASSPDRGSGEAQYF. The CDR3 DNA reads TGTGCCAGCAGCCCGGACAGGGGATCGGGCGAGGCCCAGTACTTC.

The chain combines TRBV12-3 or TRBV12-4 with TRBJ1-4, with D unresolved. V dropped 5 bases and J dropped 1 base, with 8 bases sitting between them. This CDR3 region has 14 residues. In DNA, the CDR3 is TGTGCCAGCAGTCGGGGTGAAACTAATGAAAAACTGTTTTTT. Protein product: CASSRGETNEKLFF.